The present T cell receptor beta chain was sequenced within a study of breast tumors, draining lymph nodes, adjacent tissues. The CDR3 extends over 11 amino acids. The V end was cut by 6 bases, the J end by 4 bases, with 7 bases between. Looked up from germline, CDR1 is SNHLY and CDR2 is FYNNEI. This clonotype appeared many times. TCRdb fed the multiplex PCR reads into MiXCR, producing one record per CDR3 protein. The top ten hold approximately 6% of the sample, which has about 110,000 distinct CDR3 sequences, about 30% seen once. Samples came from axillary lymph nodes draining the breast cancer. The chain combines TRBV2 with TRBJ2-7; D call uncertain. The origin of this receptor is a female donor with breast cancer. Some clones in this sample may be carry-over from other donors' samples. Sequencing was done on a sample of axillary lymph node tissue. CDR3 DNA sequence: TGTGCCAGCAGGGATATATACGAGCAGTACTTC. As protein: CASRDIYEQYF.